This T cell receptor (beta chain) was found in a study of blood T cell repertoires in COVID-19. Study-level information: From the United States, Italy and Spain came samples of acute and convalescent COVID-19. Sources were T cells, B-cell-depleted T cells, or PBMCs; the material itself was cDNA or gDNA.

CDR3 length: 17 residues. CDR1 and CDR2 from the germline V gene are LGHNA and YSLEER. V lost 0 bases, J lost 0 bases, and 11 bases lay in between. Per the authors' pipeline: Using reference gene primer amplification, nucleated cell counts were estimated. Data came from immunoSEQ multiplex PCR; TCRdb stores just in-frame clones and leaves some out. V and J calls and clone size are given by that table; D and trimming were obtained from the DNA. The sample records over 150,000 clones, about 82% being singletons. The chain is built from TRBV4-3 and TRBJ2-2; TRBD2 might be the D (5 bases). Input material: peripheral blood. This sequence originates from a man between 50 and 59 years old with active or convalescent COVID-19. CDR3 residues: CASSQDYPAANTGELFF. In nucleotides, the CDR3 is TGCGCCAGCAGCCAAGATTATCCAGCGGCGAACACCGGGGAGCTGTTTTTT.